Shown below are 31 T cell receptor beta chains from a single sample sequenced in a study of cytomegalovirus exposure and HLA in healthy donors. The PCR ran on 60 Vbeta and 13 Jbeta primers. Sequenced by immunoSEQ multiplex PCR; TCRdb stores in-frame clones only, minus some. Counted here are around 99,000 clones, approximately 76% occurring once; the ten biggest clones make up about 2.5%. Material: PBMCs. The source of these receptors is a man aged 18 to 30 in good health and CMV-seronegative.

The chain joins TRBV9 to TRBJ2-1, with unresolved D. Trimming left V 2 bases short and J 4 bases short, with 7 bases between. Germline-derived CDR1 and CDR2 are SGDLS and YYNGEE. CDR3 length equals 13 residues. The CDR3 DNA sequence: TGTGCCAGCAGCGTGGGCAAATACAATGAGCAGTTCTTC. This encodes CASSVGKYNEQFF.

This chain connects TRBV19 to TRBJ2-7; 7 positions match TRBD2. Germline CDR1 is LNHDA and CDR2 is SQIVND (reference sequence). Losses at the gene ends were 6 bases for V and 5 bases for J; bases not matched to a gene: 13. The CDR3 length is 15 residues. CDR3 sequence: CASRQAGRPPDEQYF. DNA of the CDR3: TGTGCCAGTAGGCAAGCGGGACGACCTCCCGACGAGCAGTACTTC.

The rearrangement joins TRBV6-5 to TRBJ2-4; D is possibly TRBD2 (6 bases). V was shortened by 3 bases and J by 3 bases, with 9 bases between the two germline ends. The germline V gene has CDR1 MNHEY and CDR2 SVGAGI. The CDR3 length is 14 residues. CDR3 amino acids: CASSYSGGKNIQYF. The CDR3 DNA is TGTGCCAGCAGTTATTCCGGGGGCAAAAACATTCAGTACTTC.

The V and J genes are TRBV9 and TRBJ2-1; 11 nucleotides agree with TRBD2. The length of the CDR3 is 18 residues. Germline loops: CDR1 SGDLS, CDR2 YYNGEE. V trimming: 4 bases; J trimming: 8 bases; junction bases outside the gene matches: 17. The CDR3, as DNA: TGTGCCAGCAGCCCCTTGTCGGGACTAGCGGCCCCGCGGTATGAGCAGTTCTTC. Translated: CASSPLSGLAAPRYEQFF.

This rearrangement joins TRBV14 to TRBJ1-6, with 10 bases aligning to TRBD1. The CDR3 is 15 residues long. V dropped 4 bases and J dropped 7; count of bases not matched to a gene: 4. Germline assignment: CDR1 SGHDN and CDR2 FVKESK. DNA of the CDR3: TGTGCCAGCAGCCGACGGACAGGGGGAAATTCACCCCTCCACTTT. Protein product: CASSRRTGGNSPLHF.

This clone occurred a few times. This chain links TRBV5-1 with TRBJ1-2; no firm D call. The V end was cut by 0 bases, the J end by 0 bases, with 9 bases between. Germline V gene sequence: CDR1 SGHRS, CDR2 YFSETQ. The CDR3 length is 15 residues. This CDR3 reads CASSLVGDANYGYTF. The CDR3 DNA reads as TGCGCCAGCAGCTTGGTCGGGGATGCTAACTATGGCTACACCTTC.

The gene calls are TRBV5-1 and TRBJ2-2; TRBD1 agrees at 10 bases. The CDR3 length is 16 residues. Germline lookup yields CDR1 SGHRS and CDR2 YFSETQ. V was clipped by 5 bases and J by 5 bases; unmatched bases: 9. This CDR3 is CASSPTPGQGTGELFF. The CDR3 DNA follows: TGCGCCAGCAGTCCTACTCCGGGACAGGGGACCGGGGAGCTGTTTTTT.

V and J are TRBV15 and TRBJ2-7; 8 bases are shared with TRBD1. V was pared by 1 base and J by 6 bases, with 2 bases of the junction left unmatched. Germline-derived CDR1 and CDR2 are LNHNV and YYDKDF (reference sequence). This CDR3 is 13 amino acids long. The CDR3 DNA sequence: TGTGCCACCAGCAGAGCCGGGACAGGCGAGCAGTACTTC. Amino acid sequence: CATSRAGTGEQYF.

Comments on this clone: Distinct nucleotide sequences in the sample also encode this CDR3. The chain uses TRBV5-4 and TRBJ2-7; D is perhaps TRBD1 (5 bases). Trimming stripped 0 bases from V and 7 bases from J, with 23 bases between. The CDR3 covers 17 residues. The germline V gene has CDR1 SGHNT and CDR2 YYREEE (reference sequence). CDR3 sequence reads: CASSLVGSPWQGGEQYF. The CDR3 DNA reads TGTGCCAGCAGCTTGGTAGGGTCCCCGTGGCAGGGCGGTGAGCAGTACTTC.

The rearrangement uses TRBV14 and TRBJ2-7, with 9 bases aligning to TRBD2. The CDR3 has 15 amino acids. The V gene end was trimmed by 1 base and the J gene end by 2 bases; junction bases not matched to a gene: 3. Germline CDR1 is SGHDN and CDR2 is FVKESK. CDR3 loop: CASSQGAGGPYEQYF. The DNA for the CDR3 is TGTGCCAGCAGCCAAGGAGCGGGGGGCCCCTACGAGCAGTACTTC.

J is TRBJ1-2 and V is TRBV27, with a possible D match to TRBD1 (6 bases). The CDR3 runs to 15 residues. Looked up from germline, CDR1 is MNHEY and CDR2 is SMNVEV (reference sequence). V was clipped by 0 bases and J by 0 bases, with 8 bases between them. CDR3: CASSLSGGPNYGYTF. The CDR3, as DNA: TGTGCCAGCAGTTTATCTGGGGGCCCTAACTATGGCTACACCTTC.

The rearrangement joins TRBV7-3 to TRBJ2-1; 9 nucleotides match TRBD1. Per the germline V gene, CDR1 is SGHTA and CDR2 is FQGTGA. The CDR3 consists of 16 residues. V dropped 1 base and J dropped 1; count of bases not matched to a gene: 2. As DNA, the CDR3 is TGTGCCAGCAGCTTAATCGGGACAGGGTCCTACAATGAGCAGTTCTTC. Amino acids: CASSLIGTGSYNEQFF.

V and J are TRBV9 and TRBJ2-7; D is perhaps TRBD2 (6 bases). Germline V gene sequence: CDR1 SGDLS, CDR2 YYNGEE. The CDR3 consists of 12 residues. V shed 4 bases and J shed 6 bases, with 11 bases lying between them. CDR3 sequence reads: CASSRGGTEQYF. CDR3 DNA: TGTGCCAGCAGCCGCGGAGGGACCGAGCAGTACTTC.

This sequence joins TRBV7-3 and TRBJ2-7, with a possible D match to TRBD2 (7 bases). The CDR3 is 15 amino acids. Germline V gene lookup returns CDR1 SGHTA and CDR2 FQGTGA. V lost 2 bases and J 2 bases, leaving 13 bases between the germline ends. The CDR3 region is CASSLHPGGAYEQYF. CDR3 nucleotides: TGTGCCAGCAGCTTACACCCGGGGGGCGCCTACGAGCAGTACTTC.

The rearrangement joins TRBV29-1 to TRBJ2-2; D might be TRBD1 (6 bases). Germline CDR1 and CDR2: SQVTM and ANQGSEA. V was trimmed by 6 bases and J by 12 bases, leaving 17 bases between them. The CDR3 has 12 amino acids. CDR3 protein: CSVWDTGMKLFF. The CDR3 coding sequence is TGCAGCGTGTGGGACACCGGTATGAAGCTGTTTTTT.

The CDR3 loop is CASSLQGHPGYTF. CDR3 DNA sequence: TGTGCCAGCAGCTTACAGGGACATCCTGGCTACACCTTC. The chain is built from TRBV9 and TRBJ1-2; a weak D match, TRBD1 (6 bases). There are 13 residues in the CDR3. Germline V gene lookup returns CDR1 SGDLS and CDR2 YYNGEE. The V end was cut by 4 bases, the J end by 7 bases, with 14 bases between.

The CDR3 DNA follows: TGCGCCAGCAGACCCTTAGCGGGCGACACCGGGGAGCTGTTTTTT. This encodes CASRPLAGDTGELFF. The chain recombines TRBV4-1 with TRBJ2-2; 7 positions agree with TRBD2. The CDR3 runs to 15 residues. Germline lookup yields CDR1 MGHRA and CDR2 YSYEKL. The V segment lost 6 bases and the J segment 3 bases; nucleotides outside the gene matches: 7.

The genes are TRBV6-5 and TRBJ2-7, with D hard to call. The CDR3 runs to 16 residues. The V end was cut by 2 bases, the J end by 3 bases, with 17 bases between. Germline V gives CDR1 MNHEY, CDR2 SVGAGI. The CDR3 here is CASSYPPPKEDYEQYF. The DNA for the CDR3 is TGTGCCAGCAGTTACCCCCCCCCGAAAGAGGACTACGAGCAGTACTTC.

V and J are TRBV7-7 and TRBJ2-1, with 9 bases lining up with TRBD1. J lost 7 bases, V lost 2 bases, and 3 bases had no gene match. The CDR3 sequence is 14 residues long. Germline V lookup: CDR1 SSHAT, CDR2 FNYEAQ (reference sequence). CDR3 sequence (DNA): TGTGCCAGCAGCTTACAACAGGGGGCGAATGAGCAGTTCTTC. Translation gives CASSLQQGANEQFF. Supplemented by reference TRBV7-7 and TRBJ2-1, the full variable domain reads GAGVSQSPRYKVTKRGQDVTLRCDPISSHATLYWYQQALGQGPEFLTYFNYEAQPDKSGLPSDRFSAERPEGSISTLTIQRTEQRDSAMYRCASSLQQGANEQFFGPGTRLTVL.

The V and J genes are TRBV28 and TRBJ2-3; TRBD2 matches at 9 bases. Germline values: CDR1 MDHEN, CDR2 SYDVKM. The CDR3 length is 19 residues. The V gene end was trimmed by 5 bases and the J gene end by 6 bases; junction bases not matched to a gene: 21. CDR3 amino acids: CASSPGGLAGATYRDTQYF. The DNA for the CDR3 is TGTGCCAGCAGTCCCGGGGGGTTAGCGGGGGCCACTTATAGGGATACGCAGTATTTT.

The rearrangement joins TRBV6-5 to TRBJ1-5; a weak D match, TRBD1 (6 bases). The CDR3 is 15 amino acids. Germline V gene lookup returns CDR1 MNHEY and CDR2 SVGAGI. The ends were cut back, 6 bases at V and 7 bases at J, with 19 bases in the middle. DNA of the CDR3: TGTGCCAGCAGCCCCTTGACAGGAGAAGGGCAGCCCCAGCATTTT. This codes for CASSPLTGEGQPQHF.

The J gene is TRBJ2-7, the V gene TRBV6-5; the match to TRBD1 covers 10 bases. This CDR3 region has 13 residues. CDR1 MNHEY and CDR2 SVGAGI come from the germline V gene. The junction had 7 bases not matched to a gene; V was cut back by 10 bases and J by 4 bases. The CDR3 loop reads CATNRGQGYEQYF. For the CDR3, the DNA is TGTGCCACTAATCGGGGACAGGGGTACGAGCAGTACTTC.

This chain connects TRBV10-3 to TRBJ2-1, with D perhaps matching TRBD2 (6 bases). V was pared by 6 bases and J by 3 bases, with 15 bases between. Germline assignment: CDR1 ENHRY and CDR2 SYGVKD. The CDR3 is made up of 15 amino acids. CDR3 DNA sequence: TGTGCCATCAGACCGGACTCCGGGAGCTACAATGAGCAGTTCTTC. Translation: CAIRPDSGSYNEQFF.

The chain carries TRBV7-2 and TRBJ1-5; TRBD1 aligns across 7 bases. V shed 5 bases and J 7 bases; nucleotides not matched to a gene: 5. The length of the CDR3 is 13 residues. The germline CDR1 and CDR2 sequences are SGHTA and FQGNSA. The CDR3 protein is CASSRQGDQPQHF. CDR3 nucleotides: TGTGCCAGCAGCCGACAGGGCGACCAGCCCCAGCATTTT.

The gene calls are TRBV7-9 and TRBJ2-5; D is possibly TRBD2 (6 bases). The V and J ends lost 6 bases and 7 bases respectively, with 21 bases between them. In germline, CDR1 is SEHNR, CDR2 FQNEAQ (reference sequence). CDR3 size: 15 residues. The CDR3 spells CASREVGTLGGTQYF. The CDR3 DNA reads as TGTGCCAGCAGAGAGGTCGGGACTCTGGGTGGGACCCAGTACTTC.

The genes are TRBV18 and TRBJ2-5, with TRBD1 matching over 7 bases. The germline V gene has CDR1 KGHSH and CDR2 LQKENI. The CDR3 runs 13 residues. V shed 3 bases and J 2 bases; nucleotides not matched to a gene: 0. The CDR3 nucleotides read TGTGCCAGCTCACCGGGACAGCAAGAGACCCAGTACTTC. It is translated as CASSPGQQETQYF.

V usage is TRBV5-4 and J usage is TRBJ2-1; 10 bases fit TRBD1. The CDR3 totals 14 residues. Per germline, CDR1 SGHNT and CDR2 YYREEE (reference sequence). V was clipped by 4 bases and J by 6 bases; unmatched bases: 4. For the CDR3, the DNA is TGTGCCAGCAGCCCCCGACAGGGGGCCAATGAGCAGTTCTTC. Amino acids: CASSPRQGANEQFF.

Here the CDR3 DNA reads TGTGCCACCAGCAGAGGGGCCGGGGTTGGGCCCCAGCATTTT. This encodes CATSRGAGVGPQHF. This sequence joins TRBV15 and TRBJ1-5; unclear D gene. The V gene lost 1 base and the J gene lost 9 bases, with 13 bases spanning the gap. This CDR3 region has 14 residues. The germline V gene has CDR1 LNHNV and CDR2 YYDKDF (reference sequence).

The chain joins TRBV15 to TRBJ2-1, with D possibly TRBD2 on 5 matching bases. The germline gives CDR1 LNHNV, CDR2 YYDKDF (reference sequence). CDR3 length equals 16 residues. Between the trimmed V and J ends, which lost 3 bases and 0 bases, there was a span of 12 bases. The CDR3 is CATSSNRGSSYNEQFF. In nucleotides, the CDR3 is TGTGCCACCAGCAGTAATCGGGGTAGCTCCTACAATGAGCAGTTCTTC.

This clone was detected once. The chain is built from TRBV18 and TRBJ2-7; D is unclear. V was cut by 3 bases and J by 2 bases, with 14 bases left in between. The CDR3 covers 15 residues. Germline V gene data show CDR1 as KGHSH and CDR2 as LQKENI. CDR3 sequence: CASSPSTVWTYEQYF. CDR3 DNA sequence: TGTGCCAGCTCACCTAGCACCGTTTGGACCTACGAGCAGTACTTC.

This chain links TRBV10-3 with TRBJ1-5; 7 bases agree with TRBD1. CDR1 is ENHRY and CDR2 is SYGVKD in the germline V gene. The ends lost 0 bases at V and 1 base at J; junction bases unmatched: 0. The CDR3 covers 15 residues. The CDR3 coding sequence is TGTGCCATCAGTGAGTCCAGGGGGAGCAATCAGCCCCAGCATTTT. It yields the protein CAISESRGSNQPQHF.